Below, 11 T cell receptor beta chains from the same sample are listed, as sequenced in a study of shared clonotypes between healthy human individuals. Assay used: immunoSEQ multiplex PCR; TCRdb lists only in-frame clones, some missing. In the table there are about 750,000 clones, about 91% of which are singletons. CD45RO-negative CD8 cells positively selected for CCR7 made up the naive population, which excluded terminally differentiated effector memory CD45RA+ cells. The material sequenced was naive CD8+ T cells sorted from blood. The receptors were sampled from a man aged 25-45 years in good health.

Here the CDR3 reads CASSIGQSSYEQYF. DNA of the CDR3: TGTGCCAGTAGTATAGGTCAGAGCTCCTACGAGCAGTACTTC. V and J are TRBV19 and TRBJ2-7; no reliable D call. The germline V and J ends were trimmed by 1 base and 0 bases, with 7 bases remaining between them. The CDR3 covers 14 residues. The germline CDR1 and CDR2 sequences are LNHDA and SQIVND (reference sequence). Variable domain in full (rest from reference TRBV19 and TRBJ2-7): DGGITQSPKYLFRKEGQNVTLSCEQNLNHDAMYWYRQDPGQGLRLIYYSQIVNDFQKGDIAEGYSVSREKKESFPLTVTSAQKNPTAFYLCASSIGQSSYEQYFGPGTRLTVT.

The V and J genes are TRBV27 and TRBJ2-3, with D unresolved. The CDR3 length is 12 residues. The V end was cut by 4 bases, the J end by 6 bases, with 8 bases between. Germline CDR1 reads MNHEY; CDR2 reads SMNVEV (reference sequence). The CDR3 loop reads CASSSGADTQYF. The CDR3 DNA follows: TGTGCCAGCAGTTCCGGTGCCGATACGCAGTATTTT.

This clone occurred once. This chain connects TRBV30 to TRBJ2-5; D is perhaps TRBD2 (5 bases). V was trimmed by 5 bases and J by 1 base, leaving 11 bases between them. This CDR3 region has 13 residues. Germline values: CDR1 GTSNPN, CDR2 SVGIG (reference sequence). Written as DNA, the CDR3 is TGTGCCTGGCGGACTCTGGCCCAAGAGACCCAGTACTTC. Translating it yields CAWRTLAQETQYF. Full variable domain (outside the CDR3, taken from reference TRBV30 and TRBJ2-5): SQTIHQWPATLVQPVGSPLSLECTVEGTSNPNLYWYRQAAGRGLQLLFYSVGIGQISSEVPQNLSASRPQDRQFILSSKKLLLSDSGFYLCAWRTLAQETQYFGPGTRLLVL.

Concerning this clone itself: The same CDR3 arises from other DNA sequences in this sample as well. The chain recombines TRBV7-8 with TRBJ2-3; unclear D gene. This CDR3 spans 12 amino acids. The V end was cut by 5 bases, the J end by 4 bases, with 7 bases between. Germline V lookup: CDR1 SGHVS, CDR2 FQNEAQ. The CDR3 loop is CASSPRADTQYF. CDR3 bases: TGTGCCAGCAGCCCACGGGCAGATACGCAGTATTTT.

The rearrangement links TRBV27 to TRBJ2-7, with D unresolved. Trimming cost V 3 bases and J 4 bases, with 13 bases left between them. The length of the CDR3 is 14 residues. Germline loops: CDR1 MNHEY, CDR2 SMNVEV (reference sequence). CDR3 region: CASSFTGGFYEQYF. The CDR3 DNA follows: TGTGCCAGCAGTTTTACGGGTGGGTTTTACGAGCAGTACTTC.

The chain employs TRBV5-4 and TRBJ2-1, with a tentative D call TRBD1 (5 bases). The CDR3 totals 16 residues. V dropped 2 bases and J dropped 2 bases, with 14 bases sitting between them. The germline gives CDR1 SGHNT, CDR2 YYREEE (reference sequence). The CDR3 sequence: CASSLQYQGAYNEQFF. The CDR3 DNA reads as TGTGCCAGCAGCTTACAATACCAGGGTGCCTACAATGAGCAGTTCTTC.

The chain combines TRBV5-1 with TRBJ1-2; D is undetermined. Germline V lookup: CDR1 SGHRS, CDR2 YFSETQ. V dropped 2 bases and J dropped 2 bases, with 19 bases sitting between them. CDR3 length: 17 amino acids. The CDR3 here is CASSFSSGENLNYGYTF. CDR3 bases: TGCGCCAGCAGCTTTTCGTCAGGTGAAAACCTCAACTATGGCTACACCTTC.

The count of this clone is one. The rearrangement links TRBV19 to TRBJ2-1, with 11 bases aligning to TRBD2. The CDR3 is made up of 19 amino acids. With 3 bases clipped from V and 2 bases from J, the junction kept 12 bases outside the gene matches. Germline V lookup: CDR1 LNHDA, CDR2 SQIVND (reference sequence). Here the CDR3 DNA reads TGTGCCAGTAGTATCGGTAGCGGGAGGGCCCAGTCACCCTACAATGAGCAGTTCTTC. Its translation: CASSIGSGRAQSPYNEQFF.

This sequence joins TRBV9 and TRBJ2-3, with 10 bases fitting TRBD2. With 1 base clipped from V and 2 bases from J, the junction kept 7 bases outside the gene matches. This CDR3 comprises 17 residues. The V gene's germline CDR1 is SGDLS and CDR2 YYNGEE. The CDR3 protein is CASSVPRAGGPTDTQYF. The CDR3, as DNA: TGTGCCAGCAGCGTACCACGAGCGGGAGGGCCCACAGATACGCAGTATTTT.

A remark on this clone: Just one base apart from a much larger clone, this may be a read error. CDR3 residues: CASSRQGNTGELFF. In nucleotides, the CDR3 is TGTGCCAGCAGCAGACAGGGGAACACCGGGGAGCTGTTTTTT. This sequence joins TRBV7-9 and TRBJ2-2; 7 bases agree with TRBD1. CDR3 size: 14 residues. Germline CDR1 is SEHNR and CDR2 is FQNEAQ (reference sequence). Germline trimming cut 5 bases from V and 1 base from J; bases unmatched to any gene: 1.

The chain employs TRBV9 and TRBJ2-1; the D gene is possibly TRBD2 (5 bases). The CDR3 is 15 residues long. Germline values: CDR1 SGDLS, CDR2 YYNGEE. With 3 bases removed from V and 4 bases from J, the gap between germline ends came to 14 bases. CDR3 loop: CASSATRGSYNEQFF. CDR3 nucleotides: TGTGCCAGCAGCGCTACTAGAGGAAGTTACAATGAGCAGTTCTTC.